The 17 T cell receptor beta chains below come from one sample, sequenced in a study of blood T cell repertoires in COVID-19. Some clones are missing from TCRdb's copy, which holds only in-frame ones; the method was immunoSEQ multiplex PCR. This sample has roughly 150,000 clones, with around 87% found just once. The sequenced sample consisted of peripheral blood. The source of these receptors is a human donor in a cohort sampled during active COVID-19.

V gene TRBV7-9 combines with J gene TRBJ2-3; 11 bases line up with TRBD2. This CDR3 has 18 amino acids. Per the germline V gene, CDR1 is SEHNR and CDR2 is FQNEAQ (reference sequence). V shed 7 bases and J 0 bases; nucleotides not matched to a gene: 12. CDR3 DNA sequence: TGTGCCAGCATCAGTCCGCTAGCGGGGGGCCCTAGCACAGATACGCAGTATTTT. It is translated as CASISPLAGGPSTDTQYF.

The chain couples TRBV7-8 to TRBJ1-1; D gene unclear. The CDR3 loop spans 15 amino acids. The V and J ends lost 4 bases and 2 bases respectively, with 14 bases between them. CDR1 SGHVS and CDR2 FQNEAQ come from the germline V gene. CDR3 nucleotides: TGTGCCAGCAGCTGGGCCTTCGACCTAAACACTGAAGCTTTCTTT. It is translated as CASSWAFDLNTEAFF.

V usage is TRBV5-6 and J usage is TRBJ2-3, with 10 positions matching TRBD2. V trimming: 0 bases; J trimming: 2 bases; junction bases outside the gene matches: 9. The CDR3 is 18 amino acids. CDR1 SGHDT and CDR2 YYEEEE come from the germline V gene. CDR3 loop: CASSLGVASGGYTDTQYF. For the CDR3, the DNA is TGTGCCAGCAGCTTGGGGGTGGCTAGCGGGGGTTACACAGATACGCAGTATTTT. The full variable domain, in which reference TRBV5-6 and TRBJ2-3 provide the parts outside the CDR3, is DAGVTQSPTHLIKTRGQQVTLRCSPKSGHDTVSWYQQALGQGPQFIFQYYEEEERQRGNFPDRFSGHQFPNYSSELNVNALLLGDSALYLCASSLGVASGGYTDTQYFGPGTRLTVL.

The chain joins TRBV13 to TRBJ2-7; tentative D call: TRBD1 (5 bases). This CDR3 is built from 15 residues. The germline gives CDR1 PRHDT, CDR2 FYEKMQ (reference sequence). The V and J ends lost 2 bases and 0 bases respectively, with 11 bases between them. The CDR3 DNA sequence: TGTGCCAGCAGCTTATCGCAGGGCACCTCCTACGAGCAGTACTTC. Its translation: CASSLSQGTSYEQYF.

The V call is TRBV11-3, the J call TRBJ2-2; 12 bases are a match to TRBD2. The germline CDR1 and CDR2 sequences are SGHNT and YENEEA. This CDR3 is 16 amino acids long. After removal of 8 bases from V and 1 base from J, the junction contained 5 bases not matched to a gene. CDR3 sequence reads: CASATSGGRNTGELFF. For the CDR3, the DNA is TGTGCCAGCGCAACTAGCGGGGGGCGGAACACCGGGGAGCTGTTTTTT.

The rearrangement links TRBV5-4 to TRBJ2-7; a possible D gene is TRBD2 (6 bases). The germline V and J ends were trimmed by 0 bases and 2 bases, with 12 bases remaining between them. The CDR3 runs to 15 residues. Looked up from germline, CDR1 is SGHNT and CDR2 is YYREEE (reference sequence). For the CDR3, the DNA is TGTGCCAGCAGCTTGGGGGACTTCTCTCCCTACGAGCAGTACTTC. This codes for CASSLGDFSPYEQYF.

The chain employs TRBV5-6 and TRBJ2-2; 7 nucleotides agree with TRBD1. Germline V gene sequence: CDR1 SGHDT, CDR2 YYEEEE. The J segment lost 5 bases and the V segment lost 0 bases, leaving 7 bases of the junction unmatched. CDR3 length equals 16 residues. CDR3 loop: CASSLAGRGSTGELFF. CDR3 DNA sequence: TGTGCCAGCAGCTTGGCCGGCAGGGGGTCGACCGGGGAGCTGTTTTTT.

The chain uses TRBV27 and TRBJ1-3; a possible D gene is TRBD1 (5 bases). This CDR3 region has 18 residues. The germline gives CDR1 MNHEY, CDR2 SMNVEV (reference sequence). The V end was cut by 1 base, the J end by 3 bases, with 19 bases between. As DNA, the CDR3 is TGTGCCAGCAGTTTATATCCCGCTGAAGGGAGGGGTGGAAACACCATATATTTT. This gives the protein CASSLYPAEGRGGNTIYF.

The rearrangement links TRBV28 to TRBJ1-2; 7 positions match TRBD1. The ends lost 5 bases at V and 6 bases at J; junction bases unmatched: 3. Germline V CDR1 and CDR2: MDHEN, SYDVKM. This CDR3 region has 12 residues. As DNA, the CDR3 is TGTGCCAGCAGTCTACAGGGGAATGGCTACACCTTC. This encodes CASSLQGNGYTF.

This chain connects TRBV11-2 to TRBJ2-5, with 10 bases identical to TRBD2. Germline V gives CDR1 SGHAT, CDR2 FQNNGV. V was pared by 3 bases and J by 5 bases, with 9 bases of the junction left unmatched. The CDR3 loop spans 16 amino acids. The DNA for the CDR3 is TGTGCCAGCAGCTTTAGCGGGGGGTGGAGTAGGGAGACCCAGTACTTC. Protein product: CASSFSGGWSRETQYF.

The chain recombines TRBV4-1 with TRBJ1-6; maybe TRBD1 (6 bases). There are 15 residues in the CDR3. V gave up 3 bases and J gave up 1 base, with 7 bases separating them. In germline, CDR1 is MGHRA, CDR2 YSYEKL. The CDR3 reads CASSQGASYNSPLHF. The DNA of the CDR3 is TGCGCCAGCAGCCAGGGGGCGTCCTATAATTCACCCCTCCACTTT.

The genes are TRBV9 and TRBJ1-3; possible D gene TRBD1, 5 bases. CDR1 and CDR2 from the germline V gene are SGDLS and YYNGEE. V shed 7 bases and J shed 8 bases, with 13 bases lying between them. This CDR3 comprises 12 residues. This CDR3 reads CASGRALDTIYF. As DNA, the CDR3 is TGTGCCAGCGGCAGGGCCTTGGACACCATATATTTT. The whole variable domain, remainder taken from reference TRBV9 and TRBJ1-3, is DSGVTQTPKHLITATGQRVTLRCSPRSGDLSVYWYQQSLDQGLQFLIQYYNGEERAKGNILERFSAQQFPDLHSELNLSSLELGDSALYFCASGRALDTIYFGEGSWLTVV.

The CDR3 nucleotides read TGTGCCAGCAGCCAAGTAGGGGGTTACTCCTACGAGCAGTACTTC. Protein sequence: CASSQVGGYSYEQYF. The V and J genes are TRBV4-2 and TRBJ2-7; TRBD1 might be the D (6 bases). The CDR3 consists of 15 residues. CDR1 is LGHNA, CDR2 YNFKEQ, per germline. V was trimmed by 1 base and J by 0 bases, leaving 10 bases between them.

The genes are TRBV2 and TRBJ1-1; D perhaps matches TRBD1 (6 bases). Germline V gene data show CDR1 as SNHLY and CDR2 as FYNNEI. V was shortened by 7 bases and J by 0 bases, with 15 bases between the two germline ends. The CDR3 length is 15 residues. CDR3 loop: CASNLQGGMNTEAFF. The CDR3 region has the DNA TGTGCCAGCAATTTACAGGGCGGAATGAACACTGAAGCTTTCTTT. Variable domain in full (rest from reference TRBV2 and TRBJ1-1): EPEVTQTPSHQVTQMGQEVILRCVPISNHLYFYWYRQILGQKVEFLVSFYNNEISEKSEIFDDQFSVERPDGSNFTLKIRSTKLEDSAMYFCASNLQGGMNTEAFFGQGTRLTVV.

The chain employs TRBV6-4 and TRBJ2-7; 11 bases match TRBD2. Germline CDR1 MRHNA, CDR2 SNTAGT. The ends lost 8 bases at V and 11 bases at J; junction bases unmatched: 14. There are 14 residues in the CDR3. CDR3 in DNA: TGTGCCAGCCCAAGGAGACTAGCGGGGTTAGATGAGTACTTC. Protein product: CASPRRLAGLDEYF.

V gene TRBV5-4 combines with J gene TRBJ2-3, with D perhaps matching TRBD2 (6 bases). This CDR3 has 11 amino acids. Trimming took off 4 bases at V and 14 bases at J, with 14 bases between the two ends. Germline lookup yields CDR1 SGHNT and CDR2 YYREEE (reference sequence). Written as DNA, the CDR3 is TGTGCCAGCAGCCCCGGGACTGGCGCGTATTTT. Protein sequence: CASSPGTGAYF.

A single count supports this clone. The chain uses TRBV7-2 and TRBJ2-1; TRBD2 matches 11 bases. The CDR3 loop spans 15 amino acids. In germline, CDR1 is SGHTA, CDR2 FQGNSA. V lost 6 bases to trimming and J lost 3 bases; unmatched junction nucleotides: 4. This chain's CDR3 is CASRLLAGDYNEQFF. As DNA, the CDR3 is TGTGCCAGCAGACTACTAGCGGGGGACTACAATGAGCAGTTCTTC. The whole variable domain, filled in from reference TRBV7-2 and TRBJ2-1, reads GAGVSQSPSNKVTEKGKDVELRCDPISGHTALYWYRQSLGQGLEFLIYFQGNSAPDKSGLPSDRFSAERTGGSVSTLTIQRTQQEDSAVYLCASRLLAGDYNEQFFGPGTRLTVL.